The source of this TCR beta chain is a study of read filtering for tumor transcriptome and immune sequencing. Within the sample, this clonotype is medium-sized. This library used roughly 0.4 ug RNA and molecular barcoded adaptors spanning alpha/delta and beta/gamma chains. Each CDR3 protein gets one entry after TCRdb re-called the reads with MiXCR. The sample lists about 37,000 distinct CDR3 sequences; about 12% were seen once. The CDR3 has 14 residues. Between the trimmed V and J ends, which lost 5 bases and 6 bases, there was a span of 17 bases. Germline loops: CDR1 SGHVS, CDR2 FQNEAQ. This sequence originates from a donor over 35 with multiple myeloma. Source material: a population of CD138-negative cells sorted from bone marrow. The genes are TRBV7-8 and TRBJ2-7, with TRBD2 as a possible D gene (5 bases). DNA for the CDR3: TGTGCCAGCAGCCCTAGCATGGTGGAGATCGAGCAGTACTTC. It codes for CASSPSMVEIEQYF.